One sample yielded the 11 T cell receptor beta chains listed below, sequenced in a study of type 1 and type 2 diabetes patients. PCR was run on genomic DNA. Amplification of the beta chain CDR3 used 30 forward and 13 reverse multiplex primers. TCRdb redid the calling of the multiplex PCR reads with MiXCR, one entry per CDR3 protein. This table has approximately 260,000 distinct CDR3 sequences, approximately 45% appearing once. The sample was peripheral blood mononuclear cells (PBMCs). These receptors originate from a man aged 18 to 29 with type 2 diabetes.

This clonotype was counted at least ten times. CDR3 DNA: TGTGCCAGCAGTCTGACAGGAGGGGTCAACTCCTACGAGCAGTACTTC. It is translated as CASSLTGGVNSYEQYF. V usage is TRBV2 and J usage is TRBJ2-7; D possibly uses TRBD1 or TRBD2 (6 bases each). Looked up from germline, CDR1 is SNHLY and CDR2 is FYNNEI. The CDR3 totals 16 residues. V was clipped by 5 bases and J by 0 bases, with 17 bases between them.

The rearrangement links TRBV19 to TRBJ2-1, with TRBD2 identical over 7 bases. The V and J ends lost 9 bases and 7 bases, in that order; junction bases with no gene match: 12. This CDR3 has 14 amino acids. Germline CDR1 is LNHDA and CDR2 is SQIVND (reference sequence). As DNA, the CDR3 is TGTGCCAGCAGCTTAGTCCGGGAGGTGAATGAGCAGTTCTTC. Residues: CASSLVREVNEQFF.

This clonotype turned up a few times. The rearrangement joins TRBV20-1 to TRBJ2-1; D may be TRBD1 (6 bases). CDR3 length: 16 residues. V was shortened by 2 bases and J by 4 bases, with 18 bases between the two germline ends. CDR1 and CDR2 (germline): DFQATT, SNEGSKA (reference sequence). This CDR3 reads CSARRGFAARYNEQFF. The CDR3 DNA follows: TGCAGTGCTAGAAGGGGGTTCGCGGCCCGATACAATGAGCAGTTCTTC.

This chain connects TRBV12-3 or TRBV12-4 to TRBJ2-7; 10 positions agree with TRBD2. This CDR3 contains 15 residues. J lost 0 bases, V lost 5 bases, and 4 bases had no gene match. The CDR3 DNA reads TGTGCCAGCAGTCCCGGGACTAGCGACTCCTACGAGCAGTACTTC. As protein: CASSPGTSDSYEQYF.

The V call is TRBV20-1, the J call TRBJ1-4, with D unresolved. The CDR3 sequence is 11 residues long. Between the trimmed V and J ends, which lost 6 bases and 8 bases, there was a span of 10 bases. CDR1 and CDR2 from the germline V gene are DFQATT and SNEGSKA (reference sequence). The CDR3 reads CSAVGNEKLFF. Here the CDR3 DNA reads TGCAGTGCGGTGGGGAACGAAAAACTGTTTTTT.

J is TRBJ1-2 and V is TRBV4-3; a weak D match, TRBD1 (5 bases). The germline V gene encodes CDR1 LGHNA and CDR2 YSLEER. This CDR3 is built from 14 residues. V was shortened by 1 base and J by 6 bases, with 12 bases between the two germline ends. CDR3 amino acids: CASSQVQGEDGYTF. Here the CDR3 DNA reads TGCGCCAGCAGCCAAGTGCAAGGGGAGGATGGCTACACCTTC.

In its sample, this clonotype was seen a few times. The CDR3 nucleotides are TGCAGCGCCGTCCCGGGACAGGGTGCAGGAGAAAAACTGTTTTTT. Translation gives CSAVPGQGAGEKLFF. The rearrangement uses TRBV29-1 and TRBJ1-4; the match to TRBD1 covers 9 bases. After removal of 7 bases from V and 8 bases from J, the junction contained 14 bases not matched to a gene. Germline CDR1 is SQVTM and CDR2 is ANQGSEA. The CDR3 is 15 residues long.

This clonotype was found many times. This sequence joins TRBV7-6 and TRBJ1-4; the match to TRBD1 covers 11 bases. J gave up 4 bases and V 5 bases, and 6 bases lay outside the gene matches. Germline CDR1 SGHVS, CDR2 FNYEAQ. The CDR3 extends over 16 amino acids. In DNA form, the CDR3 reads TGTGCCAGCAGCGGAGGGACAGGGGGTGTTAATGAAAAACTGTTTTTT. As protein: CASSGGTGGVNEKLFF.

This sequence joins TRBV7-3 and TRBJ1-1, with a tentative D call TRBD1 (5 bases). The V gene's germline CDR1 is SGHTA and CDR2 FQGTGA. The CDR3 extends over 14 amino acids. Trimming left V 2 bases short and J 4 bases short, with 11 bases between. The CDR3 nucleotides are TGTGCCAGCAGCTTAGACGGGGGATTCACTGAAGCTTTCTTT. Its translation: CASSLDGGFTEAFF.

The rearrangement uses TRBV2 and TRBJ1-1; no reliable D call. The CDR3 runs 13 residues. V was pared by 1 base and J by 8 bases, with 11 bases between. CDR1 and CDR2 from the germline V gene are SNHLY and FYNNEI. The CDR3 nucleotides are TGTGCCAGCAGTGAAGTGTGGGCACAAGAAGCTTTCTTT. The encoded protein is CASSEVWAQEAFF.

The rearrangement uses TRBV7-8 and TRBJ1-1, with D unclear. The germline CDR1 and CDR2 sequences are SGHVS and FQNEAQ. V was cut by 2 bases and J by 5 bases, with 12 bases left in between. The CDR3 is 14 residues long. The CDR3 region is CASSLYWGNTEAFF. The DNA of the CDR3 is TGTGCCAGCAGCTTATACTGGGGAAATACTGAAGCTTTCTTT. Variable domain in full (rest from reference TRBV7-8 and TRBJ1-1): GAGVSQSPRYKVAKRGQDVALRCDPISGHVSLFWYQQALGQGPEFLTYFQNEAQLDKSGLPSDRFFAERPEGSVSTLKIQRTQQEDSAVYLCASSLYWGNTEAFFGQGTRLTVV.